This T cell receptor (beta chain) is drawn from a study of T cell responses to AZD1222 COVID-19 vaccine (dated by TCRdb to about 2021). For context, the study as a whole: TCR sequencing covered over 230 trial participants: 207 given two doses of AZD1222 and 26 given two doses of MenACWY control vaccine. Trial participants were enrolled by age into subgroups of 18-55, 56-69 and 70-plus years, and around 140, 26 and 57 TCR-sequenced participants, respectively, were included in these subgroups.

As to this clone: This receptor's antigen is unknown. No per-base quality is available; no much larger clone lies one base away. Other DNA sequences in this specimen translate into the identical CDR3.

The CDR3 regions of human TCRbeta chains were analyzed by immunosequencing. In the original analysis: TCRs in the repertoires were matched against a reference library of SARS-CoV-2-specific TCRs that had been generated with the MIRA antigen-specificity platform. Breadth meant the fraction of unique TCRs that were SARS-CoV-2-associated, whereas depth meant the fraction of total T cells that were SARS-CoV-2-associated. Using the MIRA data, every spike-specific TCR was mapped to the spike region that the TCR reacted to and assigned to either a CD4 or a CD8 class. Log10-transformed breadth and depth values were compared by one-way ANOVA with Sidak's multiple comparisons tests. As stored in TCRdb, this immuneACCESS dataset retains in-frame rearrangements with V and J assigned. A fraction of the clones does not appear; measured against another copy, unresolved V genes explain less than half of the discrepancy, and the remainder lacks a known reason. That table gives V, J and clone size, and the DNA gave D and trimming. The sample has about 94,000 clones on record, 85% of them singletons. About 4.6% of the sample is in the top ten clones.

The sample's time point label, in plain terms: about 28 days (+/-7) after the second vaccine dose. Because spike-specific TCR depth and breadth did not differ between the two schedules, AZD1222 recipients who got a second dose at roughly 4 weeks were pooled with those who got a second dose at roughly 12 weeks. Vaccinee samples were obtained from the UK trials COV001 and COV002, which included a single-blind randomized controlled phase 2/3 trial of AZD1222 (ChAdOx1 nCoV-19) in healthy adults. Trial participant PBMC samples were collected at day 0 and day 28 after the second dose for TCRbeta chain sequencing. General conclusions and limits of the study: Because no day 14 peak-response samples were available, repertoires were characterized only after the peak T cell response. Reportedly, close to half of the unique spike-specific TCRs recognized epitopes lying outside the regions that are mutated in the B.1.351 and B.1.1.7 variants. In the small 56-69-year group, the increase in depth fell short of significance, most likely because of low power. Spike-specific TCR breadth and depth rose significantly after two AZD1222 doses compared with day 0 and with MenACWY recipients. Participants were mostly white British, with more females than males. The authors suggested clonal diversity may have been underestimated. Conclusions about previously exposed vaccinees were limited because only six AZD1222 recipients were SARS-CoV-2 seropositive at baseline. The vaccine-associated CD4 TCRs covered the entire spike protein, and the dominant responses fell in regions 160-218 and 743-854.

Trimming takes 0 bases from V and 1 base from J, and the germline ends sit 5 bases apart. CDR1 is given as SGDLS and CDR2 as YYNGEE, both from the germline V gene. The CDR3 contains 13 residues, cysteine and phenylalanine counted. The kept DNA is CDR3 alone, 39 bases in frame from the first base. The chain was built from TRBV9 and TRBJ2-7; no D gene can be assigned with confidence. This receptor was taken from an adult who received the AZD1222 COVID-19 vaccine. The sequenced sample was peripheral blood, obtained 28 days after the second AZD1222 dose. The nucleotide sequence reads TGTGCCAGCAGCGTAGGCCAGTCCTACGAGCAGTACTTC. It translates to CASSVGQSYEQYF.